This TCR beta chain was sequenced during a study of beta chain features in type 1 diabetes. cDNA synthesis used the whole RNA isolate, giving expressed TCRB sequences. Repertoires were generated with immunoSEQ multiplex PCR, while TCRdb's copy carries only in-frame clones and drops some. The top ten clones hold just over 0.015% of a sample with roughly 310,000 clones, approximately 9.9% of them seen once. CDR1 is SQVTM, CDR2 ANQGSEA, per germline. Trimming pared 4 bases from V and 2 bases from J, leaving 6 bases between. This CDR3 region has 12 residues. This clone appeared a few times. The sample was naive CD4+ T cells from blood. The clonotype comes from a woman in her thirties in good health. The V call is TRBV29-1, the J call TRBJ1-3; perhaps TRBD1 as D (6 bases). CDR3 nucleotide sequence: TGCAGCGTTGCAGGGGCTGGAAACACCATATATTTT. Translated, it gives CSVAGAGNTIYF. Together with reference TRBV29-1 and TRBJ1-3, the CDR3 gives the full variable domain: SAVISQKPSRDICQRGTSLTIQCQVDSQVTMMFWYRQQPGQSLTLIATANQGSEATYESGFVIDKFPISRPNLTFSTLTVSNMSPEDSSIYLCSVAGAGNTIYFGEGSWLTVV.